A single sample gave rise to the 27 T cell receptor beta chains below, sequenced in a study of CD8+CD57+ T cells in acquired aplastic anemia. Study-wide results and limits: Among patients, total CD4+ and CD8+ pools exceeded CD8+CD57+ cells in diversity.

Profiling of TCR beta VDJ combinations and CDR3 sequences used genomic DNA as template. TCRdb itself ran the reads through MiXCR, one entry per CDR3 protein. This sample has about 16,000 distinct CDR3 sequences, with roughly 37% found just once. Only patients with CD8+CD57+ cell expansion on flow cytometry were chosen for sequencing. The antigens these receptors bind are not known. Sequencing was done on a sample of CD8+CD57+ T cells sorted from PBMCs. Subset noted: bead-enriched CD8+CD57+ effector memory T cells from SAA patients. The receptors shown here come from a human donor with aplastic anemia.

This clonotype was counted many times. The chain has TRBV5-6 and TRBJ2-7, with TRBD2 identical over 11 bases. Germline V CDR1 and CDR2: SGHDT, YYEEEE. V trimming: 0 bases; J trimming: 3 bases; junction bases outside the gene matches: 5. CDR3 length: 16 residues. The CDR3: CASSLAFGTSGYEQYF. The CDR3 bases are TGTGCCAGCAGCTTGGCATTTGGGACTAGCGGCTACGAGCAGTACTTC.

V is TRBV9 and J is TRBJ1-2; the D gene is possibly TRBD1 (5 bases). CDR3 size: 13 residues. The germline V and J ends were trimmed by 3 bases and 7 bases, with 13 bases remaining between them. In germline, CDR1 is SGDLS, CDR2 YYNGEE. The CDR3 spells CASSDGTSLGYTF. CDR3 bases: TGTGCCAGCAGCGACGGGACCTCCCTTGGCTACACCTTC. Full variable domain (rest looked up from reference TRBV9 and TRBJ1-2): DSGVTQTPKHLITATGQRVTLRCSPRSGDLSVYWYQQSLDQGLQFLIQYYNGEERAKGNILERFSAQQFPDLHSELNLSSLELGDSALYFCASSDGTSLGYTFGSGTRLTVV.

This clonotype was detected a few times. The junction departs from the called germline gene at one end, perhaps through a read error. This chain joins TRBV10-3 and TRBJ1-2; D unclear. Germline V lookup: CDR1 ENHRY, CDR2 SYGVKD. The CDR3 is 13 residues long. The CDR3 reads CVISESRERGYTF. Written as DNA, the CDR3 is TGTGTCATCAGTGAGTCTAGAGAACGTGGCTACACCTTC.

The chain is built from TRBV10-3 and TRBJ2-1; 7 bases agree with TRBD1. The CDR3 runs to 15 residues. Germline CDR1 ENHRY, CDR2 SYGVKD. With 2 bases clipped from V and 8 bases from J, the junction kept 9 bases outside the gene matches. The CDR3 protein is CAISEPRDSNYEQFF. The CDR3 coding sequence is TGTGCCATCAGTGAGCCCCGGGACAGTAATTATGAGCAGTTCTTC.

This chain connects TRBV10-3 to TRBJ2-7; 9 nucleotides agree with TRBD1. The CDR3 spans 13 residues. Germline CDR1 reads ENHRY; CDR2 reads SYGVKD. V was clipped by 7 bases and J by 5 bases; unmatched bases: 6. The CDR3 is CAINRQGGDEQYF. For the CDR3, the DNA is TGTGCCATCAATCGACAGGGGGGCGACGAGCAGTACTTC.

This chain joins TRBV6-1 and TRBJ1-1; maybe TRBD1 (5 bases). Germline assignment: CDR1 MNHNS and CDR2 SASEGT. Trimming removed 2 bases at V and 5 bases at J, with 12 bases between. This CDR3 is 14 amino acids long. The CDR3 sequence is CASSELGTSTEAFF. The CDR3, as DNA: TGTGCCAGCAGTGAACTGGGGACTTCGACTGAAGCTTTCTTT.

The rearrangement uses TRBV25-1 and TRBJ2-2, with TRBD2 as a possible D gene (6 bases). V lost 8 bases and J 1 base, leaving 23 bases between the germline ends. CDR1 is MGHDK, CDR2 SYGVNS, per germline. This CDR3 has 18 amino acids. The CDR3 region is CASEGRSKDEKNTGELFF. The CDR3 DNA sequence: TGTGCCAGCGAAGGGAGGTCGAAGGACGAAAAGAACACCGGGGAGCTGTTTTTT.

This clonotype has only a few counts. This sequence joins TRBV9 and TRBJ1-6; D possibly corresponds to TRBD1 (5 bases). The CDR3 is 15 amino acids. Trimming cost V 0 bases and J 4 bases, with 8 bases left between them. In germline, CDR1 is SGDLS, CDR2 YYNGEE. The chain's CDR3 is CASSVGDRYNSPLHF. In DNA, the CDR3 is TGTGCCAGCAGCGTAGGTGACAGATATAATTCACCCCTCCACTTT.

This clonotype showed up just a few times. The CDR3 reads CAISESPDMEQYF. DNA for the CDR3: TGTGCCATCAGTGAGTCCCCCGACATGGAGCAGTACTTC. This chain joins TRBV10-3 and TRBJ2-7; D unclear. CDR1 and CDR2 from the germline V gene are ENHRY and SYGVKD. Trimming pared 0 bases from V and 7 bases from J, leaving 10 bases between. This CDR3 comprises 13 residues.

The genes are TRBV7-8 and TRBJ1-2; D remains unclear. Trimming left V 7 bases short and J 3 bases short, with 15 bases between. The germline V gene encodes CDR1 SGHVS and CDR2 FQNEAQ. The CDR3 contains 14 residues. The CDR3: CASTKERRDYGYTF. In nucleotides, the CDR3 is TGTGCCAGCACAAAAGAGAGGAGAGACTATGGCTACACCTTC.

This chain uses TRBV2 with TRBJ2-2; 7 nucleotides agree with TRBD1. CDR3 size: 14 residues. Looked up from germline, CDR1 is SNHLY and CDR2 is FYNNEI. The junction had 3 bases not matched to a gene; V was cut back by 7 bases and J by 1 base. CDR3 DNA sequence: TGTGCCAGCAAAAGGACAGGGAACACCGGGGAGCTGTTTTTT. Translating it yields CASKRTGNTGELFF.

This clonotype was seen only a few times. This sequence joins TRBV10-3 and TRBJ2-1, with D perhaps TRBD2 (6 bases). The CDR3 runs 17 residues. Germline V lookup: CDR1 ENHRY, CDR2 SYGVKD. The V end was cut by 0 bases, the J end by 8 bases, with 20 bases between. The CDR3 DNA reads as TGTGCCATCAGTGAGTCGGAAGAGGCGGGAAAGGTCGATGAGCAGTTCTTC. This translates into CAISESEEAGKVDEQFF.

This clonotype was found many times. The DNA for the CDR3 is TGTGCCAGCAGTGATAACGGGATCTATGGCTACACCTTC. Its protein product is CASSDNGIYGYTF. The chain joins TRBV2 to TRBJ1-2; no reliable D call. The germline gives CDR1 SNHLY, CDR2 FYNNEI. V was pared by 3 bases and J by 4 bases, with 9 bases between. This CDR3 has 13 amino acids.

The genes are TRBV20-1 and TRBJ1-6; D is possibly TRBD1 (5 bases). Germline V gives CDR1 DFQATT, CDR2 SNEGSKA (reference sequence). The V gene lost 1 base and the J gene lost 10 bases, with 17 bases spanning the gap. The CDR3 covers 15 residues. CDR3 loop: CSARAGPGVGSPLHF. The CDR3 DNA is TGCAGTGCTAGAGCGGGTCCGGGGGTAGGCTCACCCCTCCACTTT.

Of note for this clonotype: Compared with germline, one end of the junction differs, possibly owing to a read error. The chain has TRBV6-1 and TRBJ2-1, with D possibly matching TRBD2 (5 bases). In germline, CDR1 is MNHNS, CDR2 SASEGT. The CDR3 length is 11 residues. The CDR3 here is CASRFRDERFF. DNA of the CDR3: TGTGCCAGCAGATTCCGGGATGAGCGGTTCTTC.

This clonotype was seen many times. This chain connects TRBV4-1 to TRBJ2-7, with 13 bases lining up with TRBD2. Germline V gene data show CDR1 as MGHRA and CDR2 as YSYEKL. The CDR3 runs 18 residues. With V trimmed by 4 bases and J by 2 bases, 11 bases remained unmatched. The DNA of the CDR3 is TGCGCCAGCAGCCCCCTGGGACTAGCGGGGACTATGGCCTACGAGCAGTACTTC. Translating it yields CASSPLGLAGTMAYEQYF.

This clonotype was observed a few times. The V gene is TRBV9, the J gene TRBJ2-1; TRBD1 agrees at 7 bases. Germline CDR1 reads SGDLS; CDR2 reads YYNGEE. Trimming cost V 2 bases and J 9 bases; bases outside gene matches: 8. The CDR3 totals 14 residues. The CDR3 sequence: CASSVQGRDSEQFF. Here the CDR3 DNA reads TGTGCCAGCAGCGTTCAGGGAAGGGACAGTGAGCAGTTCTTC.

This clonotype was seen once. The chain joins TRBV2 to TRBJ2-4; 8 bases fit TRBD1. Trimming at V came to 7 bases and at J to 6 bases, leaving 5 bases not matched to a gene. This CDR3 is built from 13 residues. The germline V gene has CDR1 SNHLY and CDR2 FYNNEI. The CDR3 DNA reads as TGTGCCAGCACCGCGGGGACAGGAAACATTCAGTACTTC. Translating it yields CASTAGTGNIQYF.

Concerning this clonotype: The junction departs from the called germline gene at one end, perhaps through a read error. The CDR3: CASSLGGLAKQYF. The CDR3 coding sequence is TGTGCCAGCAGCTTAGGGGGACTAGCAAAGCAGTACTTT. The chain combines TRBV7-9 with TRBJ2-3, with TRBD2 identical over 9 bases. The CDR3 is 13 amino acids. Germline CDR1 is SEHNR and CDR2 is FQNEAQ (reference sequence).

This clonotype was seen a handful of times. The J gene is TRBJ2-1, the V gene TRBV4-1; 7 bases match TRBD1. V trimming: 2 bases; J trimming: 5 bases; junction bases outside the gene matches: 0. The CDR3 is 13 amino acids. Germline CDR1 reads MGHRA; CDR2 reads YSYEKL. This CDR3 is CASSQTGDNEQFF. The CDR3 DNA sequence: TGCGCCAGCAGCCAAACAGGGGACAATGAGCAGTTCTTC.

Regarding this clonotype: As the CDR3 is not closed by the conserved phenylalanine or tryptophan, this likely results from a read error. The limits of the CDR3 on the DNA are not certain, so only TCRdb's listed CDR3 is given. CDR3 loop: CASSPIPMVVRDESYNEQFL. The chain combines TRBV18 with TRBJ2-1; the table's D gene call, TRBD1, was not cross checked with the DNA. Per germline, CDR1 KGHSH and CDR2 LQKENI. The CDR3 comprises 20 residues, both ends counted.

This chain uses TRBV12-3 or TRBV12-4 with TRBJ2-7, with 7 nucleotides matching TRBD2. With 7 bases clipped from V and 3 bases from J, the junction kept 15 bases outside the gene matches. The CDR3 is made up of 16 amino acids. This chain's CDR3 is CASTPVGSGSFYEQYF. CDR3 DNA: TGTGCCAGCACCCCGGTGGGTAGCGGGTCCTTCTACGAGCAGTACTTC.

The V and J genes are TRBV27 and TRBJ2-1; 8 bases are a match to TRBD1. J gave up 3 bases and V 0 bases, and 1 base lay outside the gene matches. CDR1 is MNHEY and CDR2 is SMNVEV in the germline V gene (reference sequence). The CDR3 has 15 residues. The CDR3 is CASSLSRGLYNEQFF. In nucleotides, the CDR3 is TGTGCCAGCAGTTTATCCAGGGGGCTCTACAATGAGCAGTTCTTC.

The chain is built from TRBV12-3 or TRBV12-4 and TRBJ2-7; 8 bases are shared with TRBD1. CDR3 size: 14 residues. V lost 5 bases, J lost 3 bases, and 6 bases stayed unmatched. The CDR3 DNA sequence: TGTGCCAGCAGTCAGGGGACAGGTAACTACGAGCAGTACTTC. This codes for CASSQGTGNYEQYF.

This clonotype was detected many times. The chain employs TRBV11-2 and TRBJ1-2; 7 nucleotides match TRBD1. The length of the CDR3 is 18 residues. The germline V gene has CDR1 SGHAT and CDR2 FQNNGV. The trim removed 5 bases at V and 0 bases at J, leaving 15 bases unmatched. The chain's CDR3 is CASSGWTGIELTNYGYTF. The CDR3 DNA reads TGTGCCAGCAGCGGGTGGACAGGAATCGAACTGACTAACTATGGCTACACCTTC.

V gene TRBV29-1 combines with J gene TRBJ2-7; D remains unclear. V lost 8 bases and J lost 2, with 10 bases in between. There are 11 residues in the CDR3. Germline V gene sequence: CDR1 SQVTM, CDR2 ANQGSEA. The CDR3 DNA reads as TGCAGCTTGGGTACGGCCTACGAGCAGTACTTC. Residues: CSLGTAYEQYF.

In its sample, this clonotype was seen many times. The chain carries TRBV19 and TRBJ1-2, with D possibly TRBD1 on 6 matching bases. Germline V gene lookup returns CDR1 LNHDA and CDR2 SQIVND (reference sequence). The CDR3 runs to 18 residues. V was clipped by 0 bases and J by 2 bases, with 19 bases between them. In nucleotides, the CDR3 is TGTGCCAGTAGTATAGATCTATCCCGGGACACCACCAACTATGGCTACACCTTC. It specifies CASSIDLSRDTTNYGYTF.